Listed here is a single T cell receptor (beta chain). What it binds is unknown. The sample originates from a study of T cells after yellow fever vaccination. The wider study: Researchers used SMART-Seq v4 Ultra Low Input to prepare fractions that had low cell numbers.

The study, taken as a whole, reports: The secondary response peaked faster, at day 5 versus 15, but was weaker. It was a small share of clonotypes that appeared in both CD4 and CD8 compartments. Post-booster samples contained most primary-vaccination clones (around 96% CD4, about 85% CD8).

TCRdb itself ran the 5' RACE reads through MiXCR, one entry per CDR3 protein. Found here are around 400,000 distinct CDR3 sequences, around 10% of them singletons; the top ten hold roughly 18%. The sequencing used PBMCs, collected on the day of the first yellow fever vaccination. This TCR was sampled from a man aged 18-30 years who received the YFV17D yellow fever vaccine.

DNA for the CDR3: TGTGCCAGCAGTATTAATCGATCTGGGGCCAACGTCCTGACTTTC. Protein product: CASSINRSGANVLTF. The rearrangement uses TRBV6-1 and TRBJ2-6, with D hard to call. The ends were cut back, 5 bases at V and 1 base at J, with 9 bases in the middle. Germline-derived CDR1 and CDR2 are MNHNS and SASEGT. There are 15 residues in the CDR3.